This TCR beta chain derives from a study of CD8 T cells in ankylosing spondylitis (dated by TCRdb to 2017 to 2019). Background on the whole study: To find TCR variants linked to disease, the study profiled T cell receptor beta repertoires in ankylosing spondylitis patients and healthy donors. Peripheral blood was sampled, and synovial fluid was also collected from ankylosing spondylitis patients. The full study cohort was made up of about two dozen ankylosing spondylitis patients and 108 healthy donors.

Broad study findings and their caveats: Blood from ankylosing spondylitis patients appeared to be characterized by a TCR beta motif composed of roughly 8 highly homologous amino acid variants. Some of the motif variants had been reported before in the synovial fluid and blood of reactive arthritis patients, a finding that suggests common disease-initiation mechanisms. A CD8+ phenotype was shown by the disease-linked clones, which were found at relatively low frequencies in peripheral blood. The disease-linked clones were reported as significantly enriched in matched synovial fluid samples from ankylosing spondylitis patients.

This clonotype came up many times. Its antigen has not been determined. No base qualities exist here, and no much larger clone lies one base off it. The run used an Illumina HiSeq 2500. TCR beta libraries were prepared by quantitative 5'-RACE with molecular barcodes. Under the source paper's analysis protocol: To identify disease-linked TCR variants, a new computational method was used, one built on a probabilistic model of VDJ rearrangement. Using fastp at Q25 and MiXCR, TCRdb reprocessed the public reads and kept productive beta chains. Every entry covers one CDR3 protein and lists the most common genes and DNA from its rows. These V and J calls are TCRdb output, not the study's own analysis. Counted in this sample were under 950,000 distinct CDR3 sequences; 15% to 20% of them appeared once. Around 19% of the sample is in the top ten clones. V loses 3 bases at its end and J loses 1 base; junction bases beyond the gene matches: 2. The CDR3 spans 15 residues, from the cysteine through the phenylalanine. Only the CDR3 region is kept as DNA, spanning 45 bases read in frame from base 1.

This receptor was obtained from a male donor with ankylosing spondylitis. Sequencing input: blood, either unsorted or a sorted T cell fraction (not recorded which). The chain is made from TRBV12-3 or TRBV12-4 and TRBJ2-2; TRBD2 fits 7 bases in the junction. The CDR3 amino acid sequence is: CASSLASGNTGELFF. The bases read TGTGCCAGCAGTTTGGCTAGCGGGAACACCGGGGAGCTGTTTTTT.